This T cell receptor (beta chain) appears in the sequencing data of a study of control samples from healthy donors and cancer patients. Generated by immunoSEQ multiplex PCR, the TCRdb table keeps only in-frame clones and is missing some. The data contain about 28,000 clones, 85% to 90% of them seen just once; the ten biggest clones take up 1.5% to 2%. Germline V CDR1 and CDR2: SGHVS, FQNEAQ. With 0 bases removed from V and 8 bases from J, the gap between germline ends came to 16 bases. The CDR3 is 15 residues long. The chain employs TRBV7-8 and TRBJ1-2; no clear D. Sequenced sample: PBMCs. This receptor was taken from a woman aged 40-49 years with lung cancer. In DNA, the CDR3 is TGTGCCAGCAGCTTAGCGCAGCTGACAAAAGGGGGCTACACCTTC. It is translated as CASSLAQLTKGGYTF.